Listed below are T cell receptor beta chains from one sample, sequenced in a study of T cell responses to AZD1222 COVID-19 vaccine. TCRdb keeps only in-frame clones here, not all; method: immunoSEQ multiplex PCR. The table has about 140,000 clones, more than 85% seen once. This specimen consisted of peripheral blood, obtained after recovery from COVID-19. All receptors come from an adult who had recovered from COVID-19. Both conserved end residues are part of each CDR3. Each record gives: D gene, J gene, V gene, clone size, CDR3 protein, CDR3 DNA. A D gene is named only where the DNA matches it firmly. Rows give clone size only sometimes, using once, few, many, or a class for an expanded clone.

D gene: .; J gene: TRBJ1-1; V gene: TRBV29-1; clone size: .; CDR3 protein: CSVENTEAFF; CDR3 DNA: TGCAGCGTTGAGAACACTGAAGCTTTCTTT
D gene: .; J gene: TRBJ2-3; V gene: TRBV7-9; clone size: once; CDR3 protein: CASSPGGDTQYF; CDR3 DNA: TGTGCCAGCAGCCCAGGGGGGGATACGCAGTATTTT
D gene: TRBD1; J gene: TRBJ2-2; V gene: TRBV7-3; clone size: once; CDR3 protein: CASSIPAGTGGAGELFF; CDR3 DNA: TGTGCCAGCAGCATTCCCGCAGGGACAGGGGGCGCGGGGGAGCTGTTTTTT
D gene: TRBD2; J gene: TRBJ2-5; V gene: TRBV9; clone size: .; CDR3 protein: CASSTRSGRAGETQYF; CDR3 DNA: TGTGCCAGCAGCACCAGGAGCGGGAGGGCTGGGGAGACCCAGTACTTC
D gene: TRBD2; J gene: TRBJ2-2; V gene: TRBV3-1/TRBV3-2; clone size: .; CDR3 protein: CASSPSGLVTSGELFF; CDR3 DNA: TGTGCCAGCAGCCCGTCGGGACTAGTAACATCGGGGGAGCTGTTTTTT
D gene: .; J gene: TRBJ2-3; V gene: TRBV5-1; clone size: .; CDR3 protein: CASSLRADTQYF; CDR3 DNA: TGCGCCAGCAGCTTGAGGGCAGATACGCAGTATTTT
D gene: .; J gene: TRBJ1-2; V gene: TRBV6-2/TRBV6-3; clone size: once; CDR3 protein: CASSPDSLYGYTF; CDR3 DNA: TGTGCCAGCAGCCCCGACAGCCTCTATGGCTACACCTTC
D gene: .; J gene: TRBJ2-3; V gene: TRBV2; clone size: once; CDR3 protein: CASSDSLTDSSTDTQYF; CDR3 DNA: TGTGCCAGCAGTGATTCCTTGACAGACTCTAGCACAGATACGCAGTATTTT
D gene: .; J gene: TRBJ1-5; V gene: TRBV7-9; clone size: .; CDR3 protein: CASSPSRDQPQHF; CDR3 DNA: TGTGCCAGCAGCCCAAGTCGGGATCAGCCCCAGCATTTT
D gene: .; J gene: TRBJ1-1; V gene: TRBV5-6; clone size: .; CDR3 protein: CASSLSWRSGTEAFF; CDR3 DNA: TGTGCCAGCAGCTTGTCCTGGAGAAGTGGCACTGAAGCTTTCTTT
D gene: .; J gene: TRBJ2-7; V gene: TRBV6-5; clone size: .; CDR3 protein: CASSYRATRPREQYF; CDR3 DNA: TGTGCCAGCAGTTACCGGGCAACAAGACCGCGGGAGCAGTACTTC
D gene: TRBD1; J gene: TRBJ1-1; V gene: TRBV10-3; clone size: .; CDR3 protein: CAIRNDRGQGTEAFF; CDR3 DNA: TGTGCCATCAGGAATGACAGGGGGCAGGGCACTGAAGCTTTCTTT
D gene: TRBD1; J gene: TRBJ1-1; V gene: TRBV12-3/TRBV12-4; clone size: .; CDR3 protein: CASSPDREGPFF; CDR3 DNA: TGTGCCAGCAGCCCCGACAGGGAAGGGCCTTTCTTT
D gene: .; J gene: TRBJ2-5; V gene: TRBV11-2; clone size: .; CDR3 protein: CASKKGETQYF; CDR3 DNA: TGTGCCAGCAAAAAGGGGGAGACCCAGTACTTC
D gene: TRBD1; J gene: TRBJ2-3; V gene: TRBV5-6; clone size: .; CDR3 protein: CATNDRGGTDTQYF; CDR3 DNA: TGTGCCACAAACGACAGGGGTGGCACAGATACGCAGTATTTT
D gene: .; J gene: TRBJ2-1; V gene: TRBV7-6; clone size: .; CDR3 protein: CASNKGPPPVDEQFF; CDR3 DNA: TGTGCCAGCAACAAGGGGCCTCCGCCCGTCGATGAGCAGTTCTTC
D gene: TRBD1; J gene: TRBJ1-1; V gene: TRBV7-9; clone size: few; CDR3 protein: CASSEDRGYTEAFF; CDR3 DNA: TGTGCCAGCAGCGAGGACAGGGGATACACTGAAGCTTTCTTT
D gene: .; J gene: TRBJ2-4; V gene: TRBV28; clone size: once; CDR3 protein: CASSSPELWAKNIQYF; CDR3 DNA: TGTGCCAGCAGTTCCCCGGAGCTTTGGGCCAAAAACATTCAGTACTTC
D gene: TRBD1; J gene: TRBJ1-2; V gene: TRBV27; clone size: .; CDR3 protein: CASAPGTANYGYTF; CDR3 DNA: TGTGCCAGCGCACCCGGGACAGCAAACTATGGCTACACCTTC